The clone carrying this T cell receptor beta chain was picked up many times. As yet, its antigen is unknown. The entry originates in a study of CD8 T cells in ankylosing spondylitis. Study conclusions and caveats: Within ankylosing spondylitis blood, a TCR beta motif made up of roughly eight highly homologous variants appeared to be characteristic. Past research had described some motif variants in reactive arthritis synovial fluid and blood.

The germline gives CDR1 MNHNS, CDR2 SASEGT. V lost 10 bases, J lost 3 bases, and 9 bases lay in between. CDR3 length: 12 residues. A quantitative 5'-RACE method, one with molecular barcodes, was used to make TCR beta libraries. TCRdb recomputed calls from the 5' RACE reads with MiXCR, one row per CDR3 protein. The sample carries around 220,000 distinct CDR3 sequences, under 12% recorded once. This TCR was recovered from a male donor with ankylosing spondylitis or in good health (not recorded which). The sequencing sample was made of blood, either unsorted or a sorted T cell fraction (not recorded which). The chain couples TRBV6-1 to TRBJ2-2; D gene uncertain. The DNA of the CDR3 is TGTGCCACCTCTCCTTACACCGGGGAGCTGTTTTTT. This codes for CATSPYTGELFF.